This T cell receptor beta chain was captured by sequencing in a study of shared clonotypes between healthy human individuals. Into CD45RA+ naive and CD45RA-negative memory subsets, the CD4+ cells were split. A remark on this clone: Its antigen is undetermined.

Genomic DNA of every subset was divided equally among multiple immunoSEQ plates. This table comes from immunoSEQ multiplex PCR, and its TCRdb copy is limited to in-frame clones, with some not included. The data hold some 2.1 million clones, with 85% to 95% observed a single time. CDR3 size: 14 residues. The V gene lost 4 bases and the J gene lost 3 bases, with 15 bases spanning the gap. The germline gives CDR1 GTSNPN, CDR2 SVGIG (reference sequence). Study-wide points: Clonotypes that were shared across four donors made up about 4.5% of naive CD4 clonotypes.

V usage is TRBV30 and J usage is TRBJ1-1; D may be TRBD1 (5 bases). The clonotype originates from a man aged 18 to 29 in good health. The specimen was naive CD4+ T cells sorted from blood. Subset specified: CD45RA+ positively selected. CDR3 in DNA: TGTGCCTGGACACGTCGGGACCTTTACACTGAAGCTTTCTTT. Translated: CAWTRRDLYTEAFF.